The clone carrying this T cell receptor beta chain occurred a few times. Its target is unknown. These data are taken from a study of cytomegalovirus exposure and HLA in healthy donors. Broader study findings: When a later analysis compared HLA-associated TCR beta chains with equally common others, the HLA-associated chains turned out to be more clonally expanded and to have lower generation probabilities.

CDR1 is LGHNA and CDR2 is YSLEER in the germline V gene. Trimming cost V 1 base and J 7 bases, with 5 bases left between them. The CDR3 is 11 residues long. The PCR had 60 Vbeta and 13 Jbeta primers. Generated by immunoSEQ multiplex PCR, the TCRdb table keeps only in-frame clones and is missing some. The profile shows around 150,000 clones, 66% of them singletons. The source material was PBMCs. The origin of this receptor is a human donor in good health. This sequence joins TRBV4-3 and TRBJ2-7; no reliable D call. The CDR3 here is CASSQGQEQYF. CDR3 sequence (DNA): TGCGCCAGCAGCCAAGGGCAGGAGCAGTACTTC.